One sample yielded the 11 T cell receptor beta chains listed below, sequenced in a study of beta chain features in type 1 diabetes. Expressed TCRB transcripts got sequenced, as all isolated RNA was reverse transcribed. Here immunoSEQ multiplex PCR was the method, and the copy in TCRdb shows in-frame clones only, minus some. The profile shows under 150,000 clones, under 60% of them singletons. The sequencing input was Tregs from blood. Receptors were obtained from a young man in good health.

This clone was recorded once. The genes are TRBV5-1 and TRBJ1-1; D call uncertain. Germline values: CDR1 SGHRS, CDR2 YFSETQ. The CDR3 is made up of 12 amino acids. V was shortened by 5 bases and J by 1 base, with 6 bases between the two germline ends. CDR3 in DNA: TGCGCCAGCAGGGAGGGGAACACTGAAGCTTTCTTT. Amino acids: CASREGNTEAFF.

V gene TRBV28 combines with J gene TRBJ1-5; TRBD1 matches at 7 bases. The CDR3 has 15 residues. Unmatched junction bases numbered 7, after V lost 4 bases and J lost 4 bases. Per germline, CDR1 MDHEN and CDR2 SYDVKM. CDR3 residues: CASSSYGTANQPQHF. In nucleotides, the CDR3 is TGTGCCAGCAGTTCCTACGGGACAGCTAATCAGCCCCAGCATTTT.

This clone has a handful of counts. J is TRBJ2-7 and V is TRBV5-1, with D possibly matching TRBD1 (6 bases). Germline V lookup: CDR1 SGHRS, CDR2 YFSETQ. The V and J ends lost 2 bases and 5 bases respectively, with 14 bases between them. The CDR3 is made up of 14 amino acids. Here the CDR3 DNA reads TGCGCCAGCAGCTTCCAGGGGAATCTGGACGAGCAGTACTTC. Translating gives CASSFQGNLDEQYF.

The CDR3 loop is CATSRRVSGPRNSGSSGNTIYF. DNA for the CDR3: TGTGCCACCAGCAGAAGAGTATCTGGGCCTCGAAATAGTGGGAGCTCTGGAAACACCATATATTTT. The chain combines TRBV15 with TRBJ1-3; D call uncertain. In germline, CDR1 is LNHNV, CDR2 YYDKDF (reference sequence). Trimming cost V 2 bases and J 0 bases, with 29 bases left between them. The CDR3 spans 22 residues.

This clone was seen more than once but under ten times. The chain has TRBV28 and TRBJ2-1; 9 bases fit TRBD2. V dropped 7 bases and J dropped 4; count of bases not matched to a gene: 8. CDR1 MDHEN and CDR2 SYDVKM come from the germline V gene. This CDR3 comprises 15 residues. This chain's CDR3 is CASKDSSGVYNEQFF. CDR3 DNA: TGTGCCAGCAAGGACTCTAGCGGGGTGTACAATGAGCAGTTCTTC. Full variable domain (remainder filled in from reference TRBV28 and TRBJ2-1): DVKVTQSSRYLVKRTGEKVFLECVQDMDHENMFWYRQDPGLGLRLIYFSYDVKMKEKGDIPEGYSVSREKKERFSLILESASTNQTSMYLCASKDSSGVYNEQFFGPGTRLTVL.

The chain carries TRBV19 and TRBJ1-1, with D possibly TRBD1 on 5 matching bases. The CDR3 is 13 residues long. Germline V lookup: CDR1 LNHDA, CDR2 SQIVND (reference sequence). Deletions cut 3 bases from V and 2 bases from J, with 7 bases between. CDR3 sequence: CASSMTANTEAFF. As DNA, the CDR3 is TGTGCCAGTAGTATGACAGCAAACACTGAAGCTTTCTTT.

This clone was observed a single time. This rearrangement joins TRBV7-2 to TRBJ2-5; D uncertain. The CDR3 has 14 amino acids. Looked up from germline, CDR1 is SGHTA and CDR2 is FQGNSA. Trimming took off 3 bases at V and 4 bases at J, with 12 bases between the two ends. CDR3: CASSFQSRGETQYF. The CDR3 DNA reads TGTGCCAGCAGCTTCCAGAGTAGAGGAGAGACCCAGTACTTC.

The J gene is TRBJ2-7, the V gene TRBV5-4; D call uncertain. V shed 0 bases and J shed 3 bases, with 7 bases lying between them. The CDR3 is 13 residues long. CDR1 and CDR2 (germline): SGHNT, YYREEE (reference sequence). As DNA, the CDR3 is TGTGCCAGCAGCTTGGCCTTCGGCTACGAGCAGTACTTC. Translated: CASSLAFGYEQYF.

CDR3 nucleotide sequence: TGTGCCAGCACCTTAAACAGGGGAATGAACTCACCCCTCCACTTT. Translated: CASTLNRGMNSPLHF. The chain combines TRBV28 with TRBJ1-6; TRBD1 matches 7 bases. Germline V gives CDR1 MDHEN, CDR2 SYDVKM. Trimming at V came to 7 bases and at J to 10 bases, leaving 13 bases not matched to a gene. There are 15 residues in the CDR3.

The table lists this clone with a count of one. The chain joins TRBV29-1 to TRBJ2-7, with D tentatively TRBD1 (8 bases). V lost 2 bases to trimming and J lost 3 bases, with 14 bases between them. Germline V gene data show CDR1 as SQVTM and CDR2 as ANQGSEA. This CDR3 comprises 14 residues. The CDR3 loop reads CSVERTGTIYEQYF. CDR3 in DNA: TGCAGCGTTGAAAGGACAGGGACTATCTACGAGCAGTACTTC.

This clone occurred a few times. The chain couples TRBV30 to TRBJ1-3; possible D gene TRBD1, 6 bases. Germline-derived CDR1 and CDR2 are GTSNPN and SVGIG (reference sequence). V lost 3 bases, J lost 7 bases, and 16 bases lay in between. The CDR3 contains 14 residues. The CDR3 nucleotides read TGTGCCTGGAGCTTCCCGGGACATCCCAACACCATATATTTT. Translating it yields CAWSFPGHPNTIYF.